The 29 T cell receptor beta chains below come from one sample, sequenced in a study of blood T cell repertoires in COVID-19. Profiling relied on immunoSEQ multiplex PCR, and the TCRdb table lists in-frame clones only, not all of them. The data contain 200,000 to 250,000 clones, 80% to 95% of them seen just once; the ten biggest clones take up around 0.84%. Sequencing was performed on peripheral blood. Receptor source: a man aged 60 to 75 with COVID-19, enrolled during active disease.

J is TRBJ2-1 and V is TRBV7-9; D uncertain. The CDR3 covers 14 residues. Germline V CDR1 and CDR2: SEHNR, FQNEAQ (reference sequence). V lost 6 bases to trimming and J lost 0 bases, with 9 bases between them. The CDR3 DNA sequence: TGTGCCAGCAGTTCTCCAGGCTCCTACAATGAGCAGTTCTTC. It codes for CASSSPGSYNEQFF.

The chain employs TRBV2 and TRBJ1-6, with TRBD1 identical over 9 bases. This CDR3 comprises 13 residues. In germline, CDR1 is SNHLY, CDR2 FYNNEI. The ends lost 6 bases at V and 10 bases at J; junction bases unmatched: 4. CDR3 residues: CASRGQGESPLHF. The CDR3 bases are TGTGCCAGCAGGGGACAGGGTGAGTCACCCCTCCACTTT.

The rearrangement links TRBV6-5 to TRBJ2-7; TRBD1 aligns across 8 bases. CDR1 is MNHEY and CDR2 is SVGAGI in the germline V gene. Trimming removed 6 bases from V and 3 bases from J; junction bases left unmatched: 7. This CDR3 region has 14 residues. CDR3 in DNA: TGTGCCAGCAGGCCACCGGGACAGGTCTACGAGCAGTACTTC. Amino acid sequence: CASRPPGQVYEQYF.

The chain couples TRBV18 to TRBJ1-5; possibly TRBD1 for D (5 bases). Germline CDR1 and CDR2: KGHSH and LQKENI. The V end lost 6 bases, the J end lost 4 bases, and 13 bases lay between the germline ends. This CDR3 comprises 14 residues. The CDR3 loop reads CASSLAGGNQPQHF. The DNA for the CDR3 is TGTGCCAGCTCCCTAGCGGGGGGGAATCAGCCCCAGCATTTT.

The chain joins TRBV7-9 to TRBJ1-6; no clear D. Trimming removed 5 bases from V and 8 bases from J, with 7 bases in between. This CDR3 has 12 amino acids. CDR1 is SEHNR and CDR2 is FQNEAQ in the germline V gene (reference sequence). DNA of the CDR3: TGTGCCAGCAGCCGAACAGATTCACCCCTCCACTTT. Its translation: CASSRTDSPLHF.

The chain couples TRBV19 to TRBJ1-5; D perhaps matches TRBD1 (5 bases). V lost 1 base, J lost 1 base, and 11 bases lay in between. Germline assignment: CDR1 LNHDA and CDR2 SQIVND (reference sequence). This CDR3 is built from 16 residues. The CDR3 spells CASSIVGVRSNQPQHF. CDR3 bases: TGTGCCAGTAGTATAGTAGGGGTCCGAAGCAATCAGCCCCAGCATTTT.

This clone occurred once. This chain uses TRBV28 with TRBJ2-2; 10 bases line up with TRBD1. After removal of 3 bases from V and 3 bases from J, the junction contained 10 bases not matched to a gene. Germline assignment: CDR1 MDHEN and CDR2 SYDVKM. The CDR3 sequence is 18 residues long. DNA for the CDR3: TGTGCCAGCAGTTTCAGCGGAATCGGGACAGGGGACACCGGGGAGCTGTTTTTT. Protein sequence: CASSFSGIGTGDTGELFF.

The rearrangement links TRBV9 to TRBJ2-3, with 7 bases lining up with TRBD2. The CDR3 extends over 16 amino acids. Germline V CDR1 and CDR2: SGDLS, YYNGEE. J gave up 0 bases and V 4 bases, and 8 bases lay outside the gene matches. Here the CDR3 DNA reads TGTGCCAGCAGCCCCCGAGGTAGCGGGAGCACAGATACGCAGTATTTT. As protein: CASSPRGSGSTDTQYF.

The chain employs TRBV6-2 or TRBV6-3 and TRBJ1-2; no definite D call. This CDR3 comprises 18 residues. The V and J ends lost 0 bases and 1 base respectively, with 18 bases between them. Per germline, CDR1 MNHEY and CDR2 SVGEGT. The CDR3 sequence is CASSYSRPGLLLNYGYTF. CDR3 nucleotides: TGTGCCAGCAGTTACTCGAGGCCGGGGTTGCTGCTTAACTATGGCTACACCTTC.

V and J are TRBV6-1 and TRBJ2-7, with 10 bases aligning to TRBD1. V lost 5 bases, J lost 6 bases, and 10 bases stayed unmatched. CDR1 MNHNS and CDR2 SASEGT come from the germline V gene. This CDR3 has 15 amino acids. CDR3 DNA sequence: TGTGCCAGCAGTTTGCGACCTCGGACAGGGGGCGAGCAGTACTTC. The encoded protein is CASSLRPRTGGEQYF.

The chain couples TRBV11-2 to TRBJ1-1; perhaps TRBD1 as D (6 bases). The CDR3 length is 15 residues. Between the trimmed V and J ends, which lost 5 bases and 2 bases, there was a span of 15 bases. CDR1 is SGHAT and CDR2 is FQNNGV in the germline V gene. CDR3 DNA: TGTGCCAGCAGCCCACAGGGAGCGAGAAACACTGAAGCTTTCTTT. Its translation: CASSPQGARNTEAFF.

V usage is TRBV5-1 and J usage is TRBJ2-3; the match to TRBD1 covers 10 bases. V gave up 7 bases and J gave up 0 bases; unmatched junction bases: 11. Germline assignment: CDR1 SGHRS and CDR2 YFSETQ. The CDR3 spans 17 residues. CDR3 DNA: TGCGCCAGCGCCGGGGGACAGGGGTATCCTAGCACAGATACGCAGTATTTT. Amino acids: CASAGGQGYPSTDTQYF.

The V gene is TRBV6-6, the J gene TRBJ1-2; TRBD1 aligns across 11 bases. Trimming removed 5 bases from V and 6 bases from J; junction bases left unmatched: 8. Germline lookup yields CDR1 MNHNY and CDR2 SVGAGI (reference sequence). CDR3 size: 15 residues. The CDR3 bases are TGTGCCAGCAGTAAGACTCCGGGACAGGGGGATGGCTACACCTTC. It translates to CASSKTPGQGDGYTF.

J is TRBJ1-4 and V is TRBV19; D not resolved. The V end was cut by 4 bases, the J end by 5 bases, with 14 bases between. The CDR3 spans 15 residues. Germline CDR1 is LNHDA and CDR2 is SQIVND (reference sequence). CDR3 amino acids: CASSRAGGTNEKLFF. The CDR3 DNA follows: TGTGCCAGTAGTAGGGCAGGAGGTACCAATGAAAAACTGTTTTTT. The full variable domain, in which reference TRBV19 and TRBJ1-4 provide the parts outside the CDR3, is DGGITQSPKYLFRKEGQNVTLSCEQNLNHDAMYWYRQDPGQGLRLIYYSQIVNDFQKGDIAEGYSVSREKKESFPLTVTSAQKNPTAFYLCASSRAGGTNEKLFFGSGTQLSVL.

The chain joins TRBV5-1 to TRBJ2-3, with D possibly being TRBD2 (6 bases). With 0 bases removed from V and 6 bases from J, the gap between germline ends came to 11 bases. The length of the CDR3 is 14 residues. Germline lookup yields CDR1 SGHRS and CDR2 YFSETQ. The CDR3: CASSLASGGDTQYF. For the CDR3, the DNA is TGCGCCAGCAGCTTGGCCAGTGGGGGGGATACGCAGTATTTT.

The chain recombines TRBV5-4 with TRBJ2-1; D possibly corresponds to TRBD2 (7 bases). CDR3 size: 15 residues. Germline V gene lookup returns CDR1 SGHNT and CDR2 YYREEE (reference sequence). Trimming cost V 4 bases and J 2 bases, with 13 bases left between them. The CDR3 sequence is CASSGGGDTYNEQFF. CDR3 DNA: TGTGCCAGCAGCGGGGGAGGGGACACCTACAATGAGCAGTTCTTC. The variable domain in full, with the rest retrieved from reference TRBV5-4 and TRBJ2-1, is ETGVTQSPTHLIKTRGQQVTLRCSSQSGHNTVSWYQQALGQGPQFIFQYYREEENGRGNFPPRFSGLQFPNYSSELNVNALELDDSALYLCASSGGGDTYNEQFFGPGTRLTVL.

V gene TRBV9 combines with J gene TRBJ2-2, with TRBD1 as a possible D gene (7 bases). The CDR3 spans 16 residues. Germline loops: CDR1 SGDLS, CDR2 YYNGEE. V lost 5 bases and J 5 bases, leaving 19 bases between the germline ends. This CDR3 reads CASRRQTGEVTGELFF. The CDR3, as DNA: TGTGCCAGCAGGAGACAAACAGGGGAGGTTACCGGGGAGCTGTTTTTT. The variable domain in full, with the rest retrieved from reference TRBV9 and TRBJ2-2, is DSGVTQTPKHLITATGQRVTLRCSPRSGDLSVYWYQQSLDQGLQFLIQYYNGEERAKGNILERFSAQQFPDLHSELNLSSLELGDSALYFCASRRQTGEVTGELFFGEGSRLTVL.

The chain recombines TRBV27 with TRBJ2-3; D might be TRBD2 (5 bases). The germline CDR1 and CDR2 sequences are MNHEY and SMNVEV (reference sequence). The CDR3 has 14 residues. V shed 8 bases and J shed 5 bases, with 17 bases lying between them. The CDR3 sequence is CASHFRSRGDTQYF. The CDR3 coding sequence is TGTGCCAGCCACTTTAGGTCCCGGGGAGATACGCAGTATTTT.

The V gene is TRBV28, the J gene TRBJ2-7, with 8 bases matching TRBD1. The ends lost 2 bases at V and 5 bases at J; junction bases unmatched: 11. CDR3 size: 16 residues. Germline lookup yields CDR1 MDHEN and CDR2 SYDVKM. The DNA for the CDR3 is TGTGCCAGCAGTTTACCTGGACAGGGATTACACGACGAGCAGTACTTC. This translates into CASSLPGQGLHDEQYF.

The chain has TRBV30 and TRBJ1-2; no firm D call. CDR1 is GTSNPN, CDR2 SVGIG, per germline (reference sequence). CDR3 size: 14 residues. The germline V and J ends were trimmed by 2 bases and 3 bases, with 13 bases remaining between them. The CDR3 DNA follows: TGTGCCTGGAGTCTAGACCCTATGGACTATGGCTACACCTTC. Protein sequence: CAWSLDPMDYGYTF. The variable domain in full, completed from reference TRBV30 and TRBJ1-2, reads SQTIHQWPATLVQPVGSPLSLECTVEGTSNPNLYWYRQAAGRGLQLLFYSVGIGQISSEVPQNLSASRPQDRQFILSSKKLLLSDSGFYLCAWSLDPMDYGYTFGSGTRLTVV.

The chain joins TRBV5-1 to TRBJ1-1; D gene unclear. CDR3 length equals 14 residues. V was cut by 0 bases and J by 2 bases, with 8 bases left in between. Germline loops: CDR1 SGHRS, CDR2 YFSETQ. Written as DNA, the CDR3 is TGCGCCAGCAGCTTGGGAGGGTACAACACTGAAGCTTTCTTT. This gives the protein CASSLGGYNTEAFF. The full variable domain, with the rest looked up from reference TRBV5-1 and TRBJ1-1, is KAGVTQTPRYLIKTRGQQVTLSCSPISGHRSVSWYQQTPGQGLQFLFEYFSETQRNKGNFPGRFSGRQFSNSRSEMNVSTLELGDSALYLCASSLGGYNTEAFFGQGTRLTVV.

The V call is TRBV3-1 (or the pseudogene TRBV3-2), the J call TRBJ2-7, with D perhaps matching TRBD2 (5 bases). The CDR3 has 13 amino acids. V was clipped by 3 bases and J by 5 bases, with 11 bases between them. Germline values: CDR1 LGHDT, CDR2 YNNKEL (reference sequence). CDR3 region: CASSHTGRDEQYF. The CDR3 nucleotides read TGTGCCAGCAGCCATACGGGAAGGGACGAGCAGTACTTC.

The chain is built from TRBV30 and TRBJ2-1; perhaps TRBD1 as D (6 bases). Germline CDR1 is GTSNPN and CDR2 is SVGIG (reference sequence). The germline V and J ends were trimmed by 8 bases and 4 bases, with 18 bases remaining between them. CDR3 length equals 14 residues. The CDR3 bases are TGTGCCGTCCGGCGGGCAGGGGTTTACAATGAGCAGTTCTTC. Amino acids: CAVRRAGVYNEQFF. Looking up the rest from reference TRBV30 and TRBJ2-1 gives the full variable domain: SQTIHQWPATLVQPVGSPLSLECTVEGTSNPNLYWYRQAAGRGLQLLFYSVGIGQISSEVPQNLSASRPQDRQFILSSKKLLLSDSGFYLCAVRRAGVYNEQFFGPGTRLTVL.

This clone came up a few times. The chain recombines TRBV5-1 with TRBJ2-1, with a possible D match to TRBD2 (5 bases). This CDR3 comprises 11 residues. From germline, CDR1 is SGHRS and CDR2 YFSETQ. Trimming cost V 0 bases and J 12 bases, with 7 bases left between them. CDR3 sequence: CASSLERGQFF. DNA of the CDR3: TGCGCCAGCAGCTTGGAACGGGGGCAGTTCTTC.

The V and J genes are TRBV11-2 and TRBJ2-7; 7 bases are shared with TRBD1. The ends lost 0 bases at V and 7 bases at J; junction bases unmatched: 15. The CDR3 extends over 17 amino acids. Germline V CDR1 and CDR2: SGHAT, FQNNGV. For the CDR3, the DNA is TGTGCCAGCAGCTTAGATCACCGGCGGCAGGGGGTGGGTGAGCAGTACTTC. It encodes CASSLDHRRQGVGEQYF.

The chain employs TRBV3-1 (or the pseudogene TRBV3-2) and TRBJ1-6; D call uncertain. The V end was cut by 2 bases, the J end by 6 bases, with 11 bases between. The CDR3 consists of 15 residues. Germline CDR1 LGHDT, CDR2 YNNKEL (reference sequence). In DNA, the CDR3 is TGTGCCAGCAGCCAACGGGGTCAGTTTAATTCACCCCTCCACTTT. Its protein product is CASSQRGQFNSPLHF.

The rearrangement links TRBV12-3 or TRBV12-4 to TRBJ2-2; 7 positions match TRBD1. CDR3 length equals 11 residues. Germline trimming cut 6 bases from V and 8 bases from J; bases unmatched to any gene: 0. The CDR3 sequence is CASRDRGELFF. In DNA, the CDR3 is TGTGCCAGCAGGGACAGGGGGGAGCTGTTTTTT.

The rearrangement joins TRBV24-1 to TRBJ2-1; 9 bases are shared with TRBD2. The CDR3 runs to 15 residues. V shed 1 base, J shed 4 bases, and the junction held 1 base outside the gene matches. Germline CDR1 reads KGHDR; CDR2 reads SFDVKD. DNA for the CDR3: TGTGCCACCAGTGATTTAACTAGCGGGTACAATGAGCAGTTCTTC. Its protein is CATSDLTSGYNEQFF.

This clone showed up just once. This chain connects TRBV21-1 to TRBJ1-2; the tabulated D call, TRBD1, remains unverified against the DNA. TRBV21-1 has pseudogene status. This CDR3 comprises 14 residues. The CDR3 nucleotides are TGTGCCAGCAGCAAAGAGAGGGGGAACTATGGCTACACCTTC. It translates to CASSKERGNYGYTF.